This TCR beta chain was obtained from a study of spatial heterogeneity in lung cancer. Study background: Every unique TCR and UMI combination, on average, appeared more than ten times in raw reads.

Time point of the sample: sample taken at primary tumor resection. Unsorted samples of tumor, nontumor lung or frozen PBMC had their whole RNA sequenced. In the case of this clonotype: Its antigen remains unknown.

In germline, CDR1 is SGHNT, CDR2 YYREEE (reference sequence). Between the trimmed V and J ends, which lost 4 bases and 1 base, there was a span of 10 bases. There are 14 residues in the CDR3. Findings and caveats of the study: When ubiquitous and regional expanded TCRs were counted, their numbers tracked ubiquitous and regional nonsynonymous mutations, respectively. For expanded intratumoral alpha and beta TCRs, counts tracked tumor mutation counts.

Carried by each TCR cDNA molecule was a unique molecular identifier. TCRdb reanalysed the 5' RACE reads using MiXCR and keeps one entry per CDR3 protein. The data show around 9,300 distinct CDR3 sequences, approximately 5% seen once. The sequences come from lung tumor tissue, collected at surgery. This chain uses TRBV5-4 with TRBJ2-3; D gene uncertain. The sequence came from a female donor with early-stage non-small cell lung cancer. This CDR3 reads CASSKDWGTDTQYF. In DNA form, the CDR3 reads TGTGCCAGCAGCAAAGACTGGGGCACAGATACGCAGTATTTT.